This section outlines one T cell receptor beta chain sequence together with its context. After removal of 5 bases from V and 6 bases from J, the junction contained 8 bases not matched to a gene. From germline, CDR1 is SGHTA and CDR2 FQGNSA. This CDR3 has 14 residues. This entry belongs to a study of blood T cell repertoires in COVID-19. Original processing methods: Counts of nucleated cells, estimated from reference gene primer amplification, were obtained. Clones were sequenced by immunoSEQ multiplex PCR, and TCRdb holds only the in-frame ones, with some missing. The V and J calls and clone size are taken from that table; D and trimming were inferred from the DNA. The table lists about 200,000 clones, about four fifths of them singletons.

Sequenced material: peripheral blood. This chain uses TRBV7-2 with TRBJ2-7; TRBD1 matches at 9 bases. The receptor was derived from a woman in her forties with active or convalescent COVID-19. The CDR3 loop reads CASSPPGQGSEQYF. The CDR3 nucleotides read TGTGCCAGCAGCCCGCCGGGACAGGGCTCCGAGCAGTACTTC.